These 27 T cell receptor beta chains came from one sample sequenced in a study of T cell clonotyping in hematopoietic cell transplantation. Clones were sequenced by immunoSEQ multiplex PCR, and TCRdb holds only the in-frame ones, with some missing. In the table there are about 1,800 clones, 76% of which are singletons. The sample comprised peripheral blood mononuclear cells. These receptors were obtained from a man in his thirties or forties in good health. Some clones in this sample may be carry-over from other donors' samples.

This chain connects TRBV5-6 to TRBJ1-2, with 8 bases identical to TRBD1. The trim removed 3 bases at V and 7 bases at J, leaving 2 bases unmatched. Germline V gene sequence: CDR1 SGHDT, CDR2 YYEEEE. The CDR3 length is 12 residues. The CDR3 loop is CASSSGGFGYTF. In DNA form, the CDR3 reads TGTGCCAGCAGCTCAGGGGGCTTTGGCTACACCTTC.

This chain links TRBV6-5 with TRBJ1-6, with 8 bases that match TRBD1. This CDR3 contains 15 residues. Looked up from germline, CDR1 is MNHEY and CDR2 is SVGAGI. The trim removed 7 bases at V and 9 bases at J, leaving 11 bases unmatched. CDR3 region: CASTRGQGESSPLHF. The CDR3 region has the DNA TGTGCCAGCACCCGAGGACAGGGAGAGAGTTCACCCCTCCACTTT.

This chain connects TRBV7-3 to TRBJ1-2; 7 positions agree with TRBD1. Looked up from germline, CDR1 is SGHTA and CDR2 is FQGTGA. V dropped 5 bases and J dropped 4; count of bases not matched to a gene: 16. This CDR3 is built from 17 residues. The CDR3 region is CASSPTDRAAGIYGYTF. CDR3 DNA: TGTGCCAGCAGCCCAACCGACAGGGCGGCAGGGATCTATGGCTACACCTTC.

The CDR3 loop is CTSSQDPDASNQPQHF. CDR3 in DNA: TGCACCAGCAGCCAAGACCCGGACGCTAGCAATCAGCCCCAGCATTTT. J is TRBJ1-5 and V is TRBV1. TRBV1 is noted as a pseudogene. This CDR3 comprises 16 residues.

This clone was counted a few times. This chain connects TRBV2 to TRBJ1-4; D gene ambiguous. CDR1 is SNHLY, CDR2 FYNNEI, per germline. The V end was cut by 2 bases, the J end by 4 bases, with 8 bases between. The CDR3 totals 14 residues. CDR3 sequence: CASSEPGLNEKLFF. Here the CDR3 DNA reads TGTGCCAGCAGTGAACCAGGTCTTAATGAAAAACTGTTTTTT.

This sequence joins TRBV30 and TRBJ1-6, with TRBD1 as a possible D gene (5 bases). V lost 5 bases and J 8 bases, leaving 19 bases between the germline ends. The germline gives CDR1 GTSNPN, CDR2 SVGIG (reference sequence). The length of the CDR3 is 15 residues. The CDR3 loop is CAWATGRRGDSPLHF. CDR3 nucleotides: TGTGCCTGGGCCACAGGAAGAAGGGGCGATTCACCCCTCCACTTT.

In regard to this clone: A junction boundary mismatches the germline segment, possibly from a read error. The genes are TRBV2 and TRBJ2-1, with D tentatively TRBD2 (6 bases). This CDR3 is 15 amino acids long. CDR1 SNHLY and CDR2 FYNNEI come from the germline V gene. This CDR3 is CASRIGGTSYSEQFF. The CDR3 nucleotides read TGTGCCAGCAGGATTGGGGGGACTTCCTACAGTGAGCAGTTCTTC.

The gene calls are TRBV19 and TRBJ1-6; TRBD1 might be the D (5 bases). The V gene lost 3 bases and the J gene lost 6 bases, with 6 bases spanning the gap. The CDR3 is made up of 13 amino acids. The germline V gene encodes CDR1 LNHDA and CDR2 SQIVND (reference sequence). The CDR3 protein is CASSMGVNSPLHF. CDR3 nucleotides: TGTGCCAGTAGTATGGGGGTTAATTCACCCCTCCACTTT.

The chain has TRBV9 and TRBJ2-3, with D tentatively TRBD2 (7 bases). CDR1 is SGDLS, CDR2 YYNGEE, per germline. V was cut by 0 bases and J by 3 bases, with 14 bases left in between. The length of the CDR3 is 16 residues. The CDR3 DNA sequence: TGTGCCAGCAGCGTAGGACCCAGCGGGACAACAGATACGCAGTATTTT. Translation: CASSVGPSGTTDTQYF.

There are a few counts of this clone. V usage is TRBV28 and J usage is TRBJ1-2; D not resolved. The CDR3 is 13 residues long. Germline loops: CDR1 MDHEN, CDR2 SYDVKM. V lost 8 bases and J lost 4, with 14 bases in between. The CDR3 spells CASHASGGYGYTF. CDR3 bases: TGTGCCAGCCACGCGTCGGGTGGCTATGGCTACACCTTC.

The V gene is TRBV19, the J gene TRBJ2-1; 10 bases line up with TRBD2. CDR1 LNHDA and CDR2 SQIVND come from the germline V gene (reference sequence). V shed 3 bases and J 6 bases; nucleotides not matched to a gene: 8. The CDR3 consists of 16 residues. This CDR3 reads CASSILTSGAGNEQFF. The CDR3 coding sequence is TGTGCCAGTAGTATCCTTACTAGCGGGGCTGGCAATGAGCAGTTCTTC. Variable domain in full (rest from reference TRBV19 and TRBJ2-1): DGGITQSPKYLFRKEGQNVTLSCEQNLNHDAMYWYRQDPGQGLRLIYYSQIVNDFQKGDIAEGYSVSREKKESFPLTVTSAQKNPTAFYLCASSILTSGAGNEQFFGPGTRLTVL.

A remark on this clone: At one boundary the junction diverges from the germline segment, which might be a read error. This chain links TRBV5-1 with TRBJ2-4; D perhaps matches TRBD2 (5 bases). CDR3 length: 16 amino acids. Germline assignment: CDR1 SGHRS and CDR2 YFSETQ. In DNA, the CDR3 is TGCGCCAGCAGCGGCGACCTGGACCTAGCCAAAAACATTCAATACTTC. Encoded protein: CASSGDLDLAKNIQYF.

J is TRBJ1-3 and V is TRBV5-4, with 7 bases matching TRBD1. Germline trimming cut 2 bases from V and 5 bases from J; bases unmatched to any gene: 4. CDR3 length: 14 amino acids. CDR1 and CDR2 from the germline V gene are SGHNT and YYREEE (reference sequence). The CDR3 is CASSFDRVRNTIYF. Written as DNA, the CDR3 is TGTGCCAGCAGCTTTGACAGGGTTCGAAACACCATATATTTT.

The DNA for the CDR3 is TGTGCCAGCAGCTTAACCGGGACCCACAATGAGCAGTTCTTC. Encoded protein: CASSLTGTHNEQFF. The chain employs TRBV7-3 and TRBJ2-1; tentatively, D is TRBD1 or TRBD2 (5 bases each). Germline V gives CDR1 SGHTA, CDR2 FQGTGA. V gave up 0 bases and J gave up 5 bases, with 8 bases separating them. CDR3 length: 14 residues.

This sequence joins TRBV30 and TRBJ1-5; D call uncertain. CDR3 length: 14 amino acids. V lost 0 bases, J lost 4 bases, and 10 bases lay in between. Germline V lookup: CDR1 GTSNPN, CDR2 SVGIG (reference sequence). The CDR3 here is CAWSVGALNQPQHF. CDR3 DNA: TGTGCCTGGAGTGTGGGTGCCTTAAATCAGCCCCAGCATTTT.

The J gene is TRBJ1-2, the V gene TRBV5-6, with 10 bases matching TRBD1. Germline values: CDR1 SGHDT, CDR2 YYEEEE. The CDR3 spans 16 residues. J was trimmed by 3 bases and V by 3 bases; bases with no gene match: 8. CDR3 sequence reads: CASSSGQGTFDYGYTF. CDR3 nucleotides: TGTGCCAGCAGCTCGGGACAGGGGACATTTGACTATGGCTACACCTTC.

The CDR3 here is CSVVAVYEQYF. DNA of the CDR3: TGCAGCGTTGTGGCAGTCTACGAGCAGTACTTC. V gene TRBV29-1 combines with J gene TRBJ2-7; no clear D. V lost 4 bases, J lost 3 bases, and 7 bases lay in between. This CDR3 is 11 amino acids long. Per the germline V gene, CDR1 is SQVTM and CDR2 is ANQGSEA.

This chain joins TRBV11-3 and TRBJ1-6; D possibly corresponds to TRBD1 (6 bases). Trimming took 5 bases from V and 9 from J, leaving 17 bases between them. CDR1 and CDR2 (germline): SGHNT, YENEEA. The CDR3 extends over 15 amino acids. CDR3 residues: CASSIVGGLGSPLHF. For the CDR3, the DNA is TGTGCCAGCAGCATCGTAGGGGGGCTCGGTTCACCCCTCCACTTT.

The CDR3 loop is CASSELATYNEQFF. CDR3 in DNA: TGTGCCAGCAGCGAACTAGCGACTTACAATGAGCAGTTCTTC. The chain combines TRBV9 with TRBJ2-1; 7 positions match TRBD2. The CDR3 sequence is 14 residues long. Germline-derived CDR1 and CDR2 are SGDLS and YYNGEE. J was trimmed by 4 bases and V by 3 bases; bases with no gene match: 4.

There are a few counts of this clone. The chain recombines TRBV27 with TRBJ1-6; the D gene is possibly TRBD1 (5 bases). V shed 5 bases and J shed 10 bases, with 15 bases lying between them. The CDR3 contains 14 residues. Germline V gene data show CDR1 as MNHEY and CDR2 as SMNVEV (reference sequence). CDR3 sequence (DNA): TGTGCCAGCAGTCCCCTTGGGGCCAACTCACCCCTCCACTTT. Amino acids: CASSPLGANSPLHF.

This clone was counted between two and nine times. The chain links TRBV5-1 to TRBJ1-3, with D possibly being TRBD1 (5 bases). This CDR3 is built from 14 residues. V shed 4 bases and J shed 4 bases, with 12 bases lying between them. The germline V gene encodes CDR1 SGHRS and CDR2 YFSETQ. The CDR3: CASSLGEGGNTIYF. The CDR3 nucleotides are TGCGCCAGCAGCCTAGGAGAGGGGGGAAACACCATATATTTT.

This clone has only one observation. The chain joins TRBV7-8 to TRBJ2-7, with 9 nucleotides matching TRBD1. The germline V gene encodes CDR1 SGHVS and CDR2 FQNEAQ. V trimming: 6 bases; J trimming: 4 bases; junction bases outside the gene matches: 13. The CDR3 covers 16 residues. CDR3 bases: TGTGCCAGCAGACGAACAGGGGGCAATTTTGATTACGAGCAGTACTTC. The encoded protein is CASRRTGGNFDYEQYF.

The chain employs TRBV7-3 and TRBJ1-1; possible D gene TRBD1, 6 bases. The CDR3 is 16 amino acids. Germline CDR1 SGHTA, CDR2 FQGTGA. Deletions cut 3 bases from V and 5 bases from J, with 19 bases between. CDR3 in DNA: TGTGCCAGCAGCTTCCCAACGCCGGACAGTGGAACTGAAGCTTTCTTT. Translation gives CASSFPTPDSGTEAFF.

The chain has TRBV7-3 and TRBJ2-2; D possibly corresponds to TRBD1 (5 bases). The CDR3 runs 15 residues. Trimming pared 4 bases from V and 2 bases from J, leaving 11 bases between. Germline CDR1 SGHTA, CDR2 FQGTGA. CDR3 sequence reads: CASSWGGFNTGELFF. The CDR3 bases are TGTGCCAGCAGCTGGGGCGGATTCAACACCGGGGAGCTGTTTTTT.

The chain couples TRBV28 to TRBJ1-5; no firm D call. Germline V gives CDR1 MDHEN, CDR2 SYDVKM. The CDR3 loop spans 14 amino acids. V shed 1 base and J shed 4 bases, with 8 bases lying between them. The DNA of the CDR3 is TGTGCCAGCAGTTTATCCAGCGGGAATCAGCCCCAGCATTTT. Translation gives CASSLSSGNQPQHF. The complete variable domain, with remaining parts taken from reference TRBV28 and TRBJ1-5, reads DVKVTQSSRYLVKRTGEKVFLECVQDMDHENMFWYRQDPGLGLRLIYFSYDVKMKEKGDIPEGYSVSREKKERFSLILESASTNQTSMYLCASSLSSGNQPQHFGDGTRLSIL.

This chain joins TRBV19 and TRBJ1-5; no clear D. Germline V CDR1 and CDR2: LNHDA, SQIVND (reference sequence). The CDR3 is made up of 15 amino acids. Trimming removed 1 base from V and 0 bases from J, with 7 bases in between. The chain's CDR3 is CASSIVPFSNQPQHF. CDR3 nucleotides: TGTGCCAGTAGTATAGTCCCGTTTAGCAATCAGCCCCAGCATTTT. The variable domain in full, with the rest retrieved from reference TRBV19 and TRBJ1-5, is DGGITQSPKYLFRKEGQNVTLSCEQNLNHDAMYWYRQDPGQGLRLIYYSQIVNDFQKGDIAEGYSVSREKKESFPLTVTSAQKNPTAFYLCASSIVPFSNQPQHFGDGTRLSIL.

This clone has a handful of counts. The chain joins TRBV7-2 to TRBJ2-2; D is ambiguous. The V gene's germline CDR1 is SGHTA and CDR2 FQGNSA. V was cut by 3 bases and J by 5 bases, with 4 bases left in between. The CDR3 spans 12 residues. This CDR3 reads CASSFITGELFF. As DNA, the CDR3 is TGTGCCAGCAGCTTCATAACCGGGGAGCTGTTTTTT.